This T cell receptor beta chain was recovered during a study of blood T cell repertoires in COVID-19. Looking at the study overall: The United States, Italy and Spain provided the acute and convalescent COVID-19 samples.

Only in-frame clones appear in the TCRdb table, and some are missing; sequencing was by immunoSEQ multiplex PCR. Of approximately 250,000 clones in the sample, around 84% were seen once. The CDR3 runs 13 residues. The V gene end was trimmed by 5 bases and the J gene end by 5 bases; junction bases not matched to a gene: 5. The germline gives CDR1 ENHRY, CDR2 SYGVKD. Concerning this clone: Other DNA sequences in this sample translate to the same CDR3.

This sequence joins TRBV10-3 and TRBJ2-7; 8 bases are shared with TRBD2. This TCR was sampled from a young man with acute COVID-19. Sequenced: PBMCs or T cells enriched from blood (not recorded which). The CDR3 reads CAISTTSGDEQYV. CDR3 DNA: TGTGCCATCAGTACAACTAGCGGTGACGAGCAGTACGTC.